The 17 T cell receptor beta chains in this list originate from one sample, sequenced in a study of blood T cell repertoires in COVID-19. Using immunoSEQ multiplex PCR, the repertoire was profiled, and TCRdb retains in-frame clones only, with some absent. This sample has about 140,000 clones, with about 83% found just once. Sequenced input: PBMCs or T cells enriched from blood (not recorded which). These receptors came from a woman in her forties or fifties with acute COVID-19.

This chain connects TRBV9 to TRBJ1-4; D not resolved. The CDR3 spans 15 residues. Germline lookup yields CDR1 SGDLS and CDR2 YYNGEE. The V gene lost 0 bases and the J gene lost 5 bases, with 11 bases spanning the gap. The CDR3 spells CASSVGGGSNEKLFF. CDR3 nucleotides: TGTGCCAGCAGCGTAGGTGGCGGCTCAAATGAAAAACTGTTTTTT.

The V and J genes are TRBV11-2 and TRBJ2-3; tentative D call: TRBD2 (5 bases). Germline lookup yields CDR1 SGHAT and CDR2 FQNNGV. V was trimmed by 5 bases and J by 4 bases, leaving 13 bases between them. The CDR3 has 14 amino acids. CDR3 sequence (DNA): TGTGCCAGCAGCCCCCCCGGGGAGTCAGATACGCAGTATTTT. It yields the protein CASSPPGESDTQYF.

Here the CDR3 DNA reads TGTGCCAGCAGTGCTATGACAGTCACTGGGACTGGGGCCAACGTCCTGACTTTC. The encoded protein is CASSAMTVTGTGANVLTF. The chain joins TRBV25-1 to TRBJ2-6; D perhaps matches TRBD1 (5 bases). Germline loops: CDR1 MGHDK, CDR2 SYGVNS. Trimming took 4 bases from V and 2 from J, leaving 18 bases between them. The length of the CDR3 is 18 residues.

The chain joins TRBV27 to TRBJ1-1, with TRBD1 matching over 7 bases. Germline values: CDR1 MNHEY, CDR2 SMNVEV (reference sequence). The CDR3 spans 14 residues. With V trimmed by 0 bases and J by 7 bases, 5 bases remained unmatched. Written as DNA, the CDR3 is TGTGCCAGCAGTTTATCGAGAGGACAGGATGAAGCTTTCTTT. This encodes CASSLSRGQDEAFF.

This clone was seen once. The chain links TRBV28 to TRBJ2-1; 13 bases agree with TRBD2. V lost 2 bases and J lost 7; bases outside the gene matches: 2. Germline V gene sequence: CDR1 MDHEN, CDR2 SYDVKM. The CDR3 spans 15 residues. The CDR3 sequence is CASSLMTSGRNEQFF. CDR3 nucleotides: TGTGCCAGCAGTTTAATGACTAGCGGGAGGAATGAGCAGTTCTTC.

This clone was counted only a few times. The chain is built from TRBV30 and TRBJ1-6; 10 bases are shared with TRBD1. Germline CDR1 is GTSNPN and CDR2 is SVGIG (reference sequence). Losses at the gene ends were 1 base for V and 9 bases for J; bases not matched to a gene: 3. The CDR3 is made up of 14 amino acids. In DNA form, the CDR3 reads TGTGCCTGGAGTGACGGGACAGGGGTTTCACCCCTCCACTTT. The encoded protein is CAWSDGTGVSPLHF.

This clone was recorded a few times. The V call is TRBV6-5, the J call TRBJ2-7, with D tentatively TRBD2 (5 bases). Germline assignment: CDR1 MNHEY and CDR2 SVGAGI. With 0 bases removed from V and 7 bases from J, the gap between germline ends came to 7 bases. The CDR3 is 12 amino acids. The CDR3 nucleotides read TGTGCCAGCAGTTACTCCGGCGGGGAGCAGTACTTC. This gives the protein CASSYSGGEQYF.

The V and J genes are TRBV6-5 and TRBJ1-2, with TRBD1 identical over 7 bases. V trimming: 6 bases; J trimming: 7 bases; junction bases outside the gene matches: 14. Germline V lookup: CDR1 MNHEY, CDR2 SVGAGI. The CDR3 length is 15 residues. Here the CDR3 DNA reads TGTGCCAGCAGGCACGGACAGGCTCAAAGTTTTGGCTACACCTTC. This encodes CASRHGQAQSFGYTF.

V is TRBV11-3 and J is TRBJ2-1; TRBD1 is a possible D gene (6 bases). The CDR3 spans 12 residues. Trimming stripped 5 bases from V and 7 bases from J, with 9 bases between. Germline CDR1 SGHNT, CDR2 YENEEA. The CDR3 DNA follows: TGTGCCAGCAGCGGTACAGGGAATGAGCAGTTCTTC. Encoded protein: CASSGTGNEQFF.

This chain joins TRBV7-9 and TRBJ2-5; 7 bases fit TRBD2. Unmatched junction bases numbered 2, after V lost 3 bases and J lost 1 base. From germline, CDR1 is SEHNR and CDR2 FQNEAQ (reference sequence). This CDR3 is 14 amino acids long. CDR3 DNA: TGTGCCAGCAGCTTGGCTAGCGGCCAAGAGACCCAGTACTTC. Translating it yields CASSLASGQETQYF.

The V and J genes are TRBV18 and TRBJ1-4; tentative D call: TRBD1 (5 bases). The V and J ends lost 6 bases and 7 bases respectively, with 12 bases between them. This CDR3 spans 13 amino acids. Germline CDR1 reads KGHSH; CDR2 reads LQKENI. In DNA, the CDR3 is TGTGCCAGCTCCCACAGGAGGGCTGAAAAACTGTTTTTT. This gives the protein CASSHRRAEKLFF.

The CDR3 coding sequence is TGTGCCAGCAGTCGACCGGGAGTAGTCGAGACCCAGTACTTC. It yields the protein CASSRPGVVETQYF. The V and J genes are TRBV2 and TRBJ2-5; D perhaps matches TRBD2 (6 bases). The V end was cut by 5 bases, the J end by 5 bases, with 15 bases between. Looked up from germline, CDR1 is SNHLY and CDR2 is FYNNEI. This CDR3 has 14 residues.

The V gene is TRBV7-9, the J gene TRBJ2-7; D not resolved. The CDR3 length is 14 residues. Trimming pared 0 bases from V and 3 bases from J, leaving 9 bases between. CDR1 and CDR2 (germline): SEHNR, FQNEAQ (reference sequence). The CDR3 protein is CASSLALPGYEQYF. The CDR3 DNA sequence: TGTGCCAGCAGCTTAGCGCTCCCAGGCTACGAGCAGTACTTC.

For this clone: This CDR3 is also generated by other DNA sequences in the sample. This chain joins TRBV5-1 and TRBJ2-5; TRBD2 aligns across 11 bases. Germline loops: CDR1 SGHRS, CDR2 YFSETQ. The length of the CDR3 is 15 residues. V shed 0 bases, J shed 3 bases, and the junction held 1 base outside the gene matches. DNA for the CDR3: TGCGCCAGCAGCTTGGTACTAGCGGGGGAAGAGACCCAGTACTTC. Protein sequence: CASSLVLAGEETQYF.

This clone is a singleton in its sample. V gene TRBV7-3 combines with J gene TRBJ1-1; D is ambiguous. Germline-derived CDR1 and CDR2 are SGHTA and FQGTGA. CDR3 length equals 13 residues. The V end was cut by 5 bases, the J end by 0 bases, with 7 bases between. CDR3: CASSPGMNTEAFF. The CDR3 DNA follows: TGTGCCAGCAGCCCGGGGATGAACACTGAAGCTTTCTTT. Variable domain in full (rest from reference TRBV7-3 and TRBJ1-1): GAGVSQTPSNKVTEKGKYVELRCDPISGHTALYWYRQSLGQGPEFLIYFQGTGAADDSGLPNDRFFAVRPEGSVSTLKIQRTERGDSAVYLCASSPGMNTEAFFGQGTRLTVV.

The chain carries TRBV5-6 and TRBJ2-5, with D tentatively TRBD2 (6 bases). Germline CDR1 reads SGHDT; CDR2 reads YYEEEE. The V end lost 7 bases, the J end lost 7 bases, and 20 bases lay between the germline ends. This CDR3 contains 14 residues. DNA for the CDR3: TGTGCCAGCGACGTAGGAGGGTTTACGGCGACCCAGTACTTC. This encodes CASDVGGFTATQYF.

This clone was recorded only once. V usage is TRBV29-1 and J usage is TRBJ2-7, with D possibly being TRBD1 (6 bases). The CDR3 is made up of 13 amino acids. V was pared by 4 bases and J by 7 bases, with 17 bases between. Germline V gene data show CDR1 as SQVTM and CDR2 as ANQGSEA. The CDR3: CSVVNRVAGEQYF. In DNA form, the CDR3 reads TGCAGCGTTGTCAACAGGGTAGCTGGGGAGCAGTACTTC.